Listed here are 4 T cell receptor beta chains from one sample, sequenced in a study of cytomegalovirus exposure and HLA in healthy donors. TCRdb's copy holds only in-frame clones and misses some; the assay was immunoSEQ multiplex PCR. Here the sample spans about 150,000 clones, about nine tenths being singletons. The sample comprised PBMCs. All receptors derive from a man aged 18 to 30 in good health and CMV-seronegative.

The V gene is TRBV9, the J gene TRBJ2-3, with 7 nucleotides matching TRBD2. The CDR3 extends over 15 amino acids. The junction had 5 bases not matched to a gene; V was cut back by 4 bases and J by 0 bases. CDR1 is SGDLS, CDR2 YYNGEE, per germline. The CDR3: CASSFERGSTDTQYF. The CDR3, as DNA: TGTGCCAGCAGCTTCGAGCGGGGAAGCACAGATACGCAGTATTTT.

This clone was seen only once. The chain combines TRBV9 with TRBJ2-7; tentatively, D is TRBD1 (5 bases). The CDR3 loop spans 15 amino acids. The germline CDR1 and CDR2 sequences are SGDLS and YYNGEE. V lost 0 bases, J lost 2 bases, and 12 bases lay in between. CDR3 protein: CASSVDDSSTYEQYF. The CDR3, as DNA: TGTGCCAGCAGCGTAGATGACAGCTCTACCTACGAGCAGTACTTC. The whole variable domain, remainder taken from reference TRBV9 and TRBJ2-7, is DSGVTQTPKHLITATGQRVTLRCSPRSGDLSVYWYQQSLDQGLQFLIQYYNGEERAKGNILERFSAQQFPDLHSELNLSSLELGDSALYFCASSVDDSSTYEQYFGPGTRLTVT.

The chain links TRBV5-4 to TRBJ2-1; possible D gene TRBD1, 5 bases. CDR1 is SGHNT, CDR2 YYREEE, per germline (reference sequence). V was pared by 1 base and J by 8 bases, with 10 bases between. This CDR3 has 13 amino acids. The CDR3 sequence is CASSLPQGDEQFF. CDR3 DNA sequence: TGTGCCAGCAGCTTGCCCCAGGGTGATGAGCAGTTCTTC.

The V gene is TRBV27, the J gene TRBJ2-2; D unclear. The germline CDR1 and CDR2 sequences are MNHEY and SMNVEV (reference sequence). This CDR3 is built from 15 residues. Trimming left V 6 bases short and J 5 bases short, with 16 bases between. The CDR3 spells CASRSYASGTGELFF. The CDR3 DNA is TGTGCCAGCAGGTCTTACGCTTCAGGTACCGGGGAGCTGTTTTTT.